This T cell receptor (beta chain) was obtained from a study of T cell responses to AZD1222 COVID-19 vaccine. TCRdb's table, derived via immunoSEQ multiplex PCR, lists solely in-frame clones and lacks some. The table has roughly 100,000 clones, over 80% seen once. The input for sequencing was peripheral blood, taken on day 0 of AZD1222 vaccination. This clonotype was obtained from an adult in good health.

The CDR3 nucleotides read TGTGCCAGCAGTTTAACGCCAGTTGTCTTATTGAGCCGGAAGCGGGAGGGATACGAGCAGTACTTC. This gives the protein CASSLTPVVLLSRKREGYEQYF. V gene TRBV28 combines with J gene TRBJ2-7; 10 bases fit TRBD2. The CDR3 runs to 22 residues. V was clipped by 2 bases and J by 4 bases; unmatched bases: 26. Germline lookup yields CDR1 MDHEN and CDR2 SYDVKM.